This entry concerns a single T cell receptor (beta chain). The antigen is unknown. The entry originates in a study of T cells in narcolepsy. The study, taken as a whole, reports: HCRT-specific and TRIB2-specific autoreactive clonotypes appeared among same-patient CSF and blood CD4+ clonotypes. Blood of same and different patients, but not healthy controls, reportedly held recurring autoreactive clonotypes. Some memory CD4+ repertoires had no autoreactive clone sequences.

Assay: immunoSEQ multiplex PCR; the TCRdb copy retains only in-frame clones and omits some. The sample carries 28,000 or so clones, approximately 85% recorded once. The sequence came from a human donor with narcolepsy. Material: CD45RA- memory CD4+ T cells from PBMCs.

CDR3 in DNA: TGTGCCAGCTCACTGGGACACCCCTCCTACGAGCAGTACTTC. Its protein product is CASSLGHPSYEQYF. The rearrangement links TRBV18 to TRBJ2-7; maybe TRBD1 (6 bases). V was clipped by 4 bases and J by 0 bases, with 10 bases between them. CDR1 and CDR2 (germline): KGHSH, LQKENI. This CDR3 comprises 14 residues. Together with reference TRBV18 and TRBJ2-7, the CDR3 gives the full variable domain: NAGVMQNPRHLVRRRGQEARLRCSPMKGHSHVYWYRQLPEEGLKFMVYLQKENIIDESGMPKERFSAEFPKEGPSILRIQQVVRGDSAAYFCASSLGHPSYEQYFGPGTRLTVT.